This T cell receptor beta chain was observed in a study of CD8+CD57+ T cells in acquired aplastic anemia. Across the whole study: Sorted CD4+ and CD8+ cells yielded DNA averaging approximately 3.5 ug. CD4+ cell libraries from healthy donors averaged about 10.8 million reads.

V was clipped by 4 bases and J by 1 base; unmatched bases: 2. The CDR3 contains 15 residues. CDR1 is ENHRY and CDR2 is SYGVKD in the germline V gene. This clonotype was seen many times. Its specificity is unknown. Profiling of TCR beta VDJ combinations and CDR3 sequences used genomic DNA as template. One entry per CDR3 protein, called by TCRdb with MiXCR from the reads. Of about 160,000 distinct CDR3 sequences listed, 35% to 55% are singletons. Broader study findings: Patients and controls shared approximately 28 CD8+ CDR3 sequences. The study found no significant CD8+ Simpson's diversity difference between patients and controls.

Sequenced input: sorted CD4+, CD8+, or CD8+CD57+ T cells (not recorded which) from PBMCs. The receptor comes from a human donor in good health. This chain joins TRBV10-3 and TRBJ2-2; 8 bases align to TRBD2. The CDR3 is CAISASGLNTGELFF. The CDR3 coding sequence is TGTGCCATCAGTGCTAGCGGGCTGAACACCGGGGAGCTGTTTTTT.